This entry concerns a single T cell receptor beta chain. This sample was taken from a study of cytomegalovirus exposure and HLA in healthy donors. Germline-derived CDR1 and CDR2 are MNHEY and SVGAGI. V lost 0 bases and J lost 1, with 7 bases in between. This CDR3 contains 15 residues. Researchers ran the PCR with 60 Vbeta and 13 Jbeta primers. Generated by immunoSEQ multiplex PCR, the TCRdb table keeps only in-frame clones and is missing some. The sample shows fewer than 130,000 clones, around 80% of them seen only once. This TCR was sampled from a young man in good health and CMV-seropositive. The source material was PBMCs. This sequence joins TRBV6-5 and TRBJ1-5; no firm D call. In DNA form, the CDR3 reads TGTGCCAGCAGTTACTCGTACGGGAGCAATCAGCCCCAGCATTTT. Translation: CASSYSYGSNQPQHF.